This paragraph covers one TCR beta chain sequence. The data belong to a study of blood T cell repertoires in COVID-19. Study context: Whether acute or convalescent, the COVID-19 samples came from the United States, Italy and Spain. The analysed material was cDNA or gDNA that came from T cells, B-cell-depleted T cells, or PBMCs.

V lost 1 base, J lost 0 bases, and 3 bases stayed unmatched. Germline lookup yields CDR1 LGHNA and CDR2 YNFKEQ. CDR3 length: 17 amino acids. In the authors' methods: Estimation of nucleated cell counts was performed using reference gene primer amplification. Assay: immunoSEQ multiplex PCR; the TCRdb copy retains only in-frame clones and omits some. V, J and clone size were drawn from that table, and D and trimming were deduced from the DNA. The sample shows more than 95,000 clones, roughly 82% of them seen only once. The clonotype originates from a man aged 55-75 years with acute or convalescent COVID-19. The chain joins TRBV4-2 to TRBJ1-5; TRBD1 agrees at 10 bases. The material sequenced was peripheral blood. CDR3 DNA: TGTGCCAGCAGCCAAGGACAGGGGGCCACTAGCAATCAGCCCCAGCATTTT. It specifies CASSQGQGATSNQPQHF.